Below, 13 T cell receptor beta chains from the same sample are listed, as sequenced in a study of Ad26.COV2.S vaccination and SARS-CoV-2 variants. Noted treatment: around 19 received Ad26.COV2.S at low or high dose, single or two shots; roughly five received placebo; per-sample allocation not given. On day 63 after the first injection, vaccine and placebo recipients gave samples. Repertoires were generated with immunoSEQ multiplex PCR, while TCRdb's copy carries only in-frame clones and drops some. The sample has around 320,000 clones; around 86% are singletons. The material was peripheral blood, obtained in a trial of Ad26.COV2.S vaccine versus placebo. Receptor source: a person between 18 and 65 years old who received the Ad26.COV2.S COVID-19 vaccine or a placebo.

The chain recombines TRBV11-3 with TRBJ2-1; 16 nucleotides agree with TRBD2. The CDR3 contains 18 residues. The ends lost 0 bases at V and 8 bases at J; junction bases unmatched: 7. CDR1 and CDR2 (germline): SGHNT, YENEEA. The CDR3 sequence is CASSLEGTSGGAGHEQFF. CDR3 sequence (DNA): TGTGCCAGCAGCTTAGAGGGGACTAGCGGGGGGGCCGGCCATGAGCAGTTCTTC.

V gene TRBV9 combines with J gene TRBJ2-7; D possibly corresponds to TRBD1 (5 bases). V was clipped by 4 bases and J by 0 bases, with 11 bases between them. Germline V CDR1 and CDR2: SGDLS, YYNGEE. This CDR3 comprises 14 residues. In DNA, the CDR3 is TGTGCCAGCAGCCTGGGGCAGAGCTCCTACGAGCAGTACTTC. It codes for CASSLGQSSYEQYF.

J is TRBJ1-5 and V is TRBV19; D remains ambiguous. Germline values: CDR1 LNHDA, CDR2 SQIVND (reference sequence). This CDR3 spans 15 amino acids. Trimming stripped 3 bases from V and 3 bases from J, with 12 bases between. The CDR3 loop is CASSIQWDNNQPQHF. CDR3 in DNA: TGTGCCAGTAGTATTCAATGGGATAACAATCAGCCCCAGCATTTT.

This chain joins TRBV10-3 and TRBJ1-3; no definite D call. Germline lookup yields CDR1 ENHRY and CDR2 SYGVKD. V lost 7 bases and J 1 base, leaving 8 bases between the germline ends. This CDR3 region has 13 residues. Here the CDR3 reads CAITRESGNTIYF. Written as DNA, the CDR3 is TGTGCCATCACCCGGGAGTCTGGAAACACCATATATTTT.

The chain joins TRBV6-2 or TRBV6-3 to TRBJ2-7; D possibly corresponds to TRBD2 (6 bases). With 2 bases removed from V and 2 bases from J, the gap between germline ends came to 7 bases. This CDR3 contains 13 residues. Per the germline V gene, CDR1 is MNHEY and CDR2 is SVGEGT. The CDR3: CASSYAGTYEQYF. The CDR3 DNA reads TGTGCCAGCAGTTACGCGGGGACCTACGAGCAGTACTTC.

This clone has more than one count but fewer than ten. The chain links TRBV7-8 to TRBJ1-1; D is unclear. V lost 0 bases and J lost 4, with 6 bases in between. The germline gives CDR1 SGHVS, CDR2 FQNEAQ. The CDR3 is 13 amino acids. CDR3 in DNA: TGTGCCAGCAGCTTAGCGTCGGGCACTGAAGCTTTCTTT. Translation gives CASSLASGTEAFF.

V gene TRBV20-1 combines with J gene TRBJ2-3; D unresolved. Per the germline V gene, CDR1 is DFQATT and CDR2 is SNEGSKA (reference sequence). This CDR3 is built from 10 residues. Trimming pared 8 bases from V and 6 bases from J, leaving 9 bases between. In nucleotides, the CDR3 is TGCAGTCTCCATAGGGATACGCAGTATTTT. Translated: CSLHRDTQYF.

This chain links TRBV5-1 with TRBJ2-3; the D is unclear. The germline CDR1 and CDR2 sequences are SGHRS and YFSETQ. V was cut by 7 bases and J by 4 bases, with 7 bases left in between. This CDR3 is 11 amino acids long. In nucleotides, the CDR3 is TGCGCCAGCGGGCTGGCAGATACGCAGTATTTT. The encoded protein is CASGLADTQYF.

This clone was recorded a few times. The rearrangement joins TRBV14 to TRBJ2-1; a possible D gene is TRBD1 (5 bases). There are 12 residues in the CDR3. Trimming shortened V by 6 bases and J by 4 bases, and 7 bases separated the two germline ends. CDR1 is SGHDN and CDR2 is FVKESK in the germline V gene. For the CDR3, the DNA is TGTGCCAGCAGGGGGCTTTACAATGAGCAGTTCTTC. It encodes CASRGLYNEQFF.

The chain combines TRBV5-1 with TRBJ1-2; no reliable D call. Trimming took 0 bases from V and 4 from J, leaving 13 bases between them. The CDR3 is made up of 15 amino acids. Germline V gives CDR1 SGHRS, CDR2 YFSETQ. CDR3 nucleotide sequence: TGCGCCAGCAGCTTGGCCTGGGGAGTTAGCTATGGCTACACCTTC. Its protein product is CASSLAWGVSYGYTF.

The chain carries TRBV6-6 and TRBJ1-4; TRBD1 is a possible D gene (5 bases). Per the germline V gene, CDR1 is MNHNY and CDR2 is SVGAGI (reference sequence). This CDR3 is built from 13 residues. V was cut by 6 bases and J by 8 bases, with 13 bases left in between. The CDR3 here is CASRDGQAEKLFF. The CDR3 region has the DNA TGTGCCAGCAGGGACGGACAAGCAGAAAAACTGTTTTTT.

The gene calls are TRBV7-9 and TRBJ2-3; no definite D call. Germline values: CDR1 SEHNR, CDR2 FQNEAQ (reference sequence). The V end was cut by 1 base, the J end by 3 bases, with 11 bases between. This CDR3 has 15 residues. The CDR3 reads CASSLVVDATDTQYF. The CDR3 DNA sequence: TGTGCCAGCAGCTTAGTCGTTGATGCGACAGATACGCAGTATTTT.

About this clone itself: The junction differs from germline at one of its ends, possibly a read error. Here the CDR3 reads CAGRLYTF. CDR3 DNA: TGTGCCGGCAGGTTGTACACCTTC. The chain joins TRBV2 to TRBJ1-2; the D is unclear. The CDR3 spans 8 residues. The germline CDR1 and CDR2 sequences are SNHLY and FYNNEI.